A few counts support the clone carrying this T cell receptor (beta chain). The sample belongs to a study of blood T cells in healthy people across ages. PCR was performed a second time for about 6 to 11 cycles using a sample-barcoded 5' primer and a J-beta primer mix. TCRdb passed the 5' RACE reads through MiXCR, listing each CDR3 protein once. The sample has just under 900,000 distinct CDR3 sequences; less than 35% are singletons. The CDR3 covers 16 residues. With 6 bases clipped from V and 1 base from J, the junction kept 13 bases outside the gene matches. Germline values: CDR1 DFQATT, CDR2 SNEGSKA (reference sequence).

The sample was blood. The V and J genes are TRBV20-1 and TRBJ2-3, with TRBD2 identical over 7 bases. This TCR derives from a woman older than 75 in good health. The CDR3 reads CSAKMGPRGGTDTQYF. The CDR3 region has the DNA TGCAGTGCAAAGATGGGGCCCCGGGGGGGCACAGATACGCAGTATTTT.